Sequencing of this TCR beta chain was carried out in a study of shared clonotypes between healthy human individuals. As for the study in general: Contributing individuals were a couple of females and a few males aged 18 to 49. Each donor had three CD4 naive, three CD4 memory, two CD8 naive and one CD8 memory plate.

Whole-study results and caveats: Richness estimates generally favored naive over memory subsets. Among non-shared clonotypes, generation probabilities were lower than among those shared by all four donors.

Clones were sequenced by immunoSEQ multiplex PCR, and TCRdb holds only the in-frame ones, with some missing. In the table there are about 2.3 million clones, under 95% of which are singletons. A word on this clone: Its target is unknown. The same CDR3 also results from other DNA sequences found in this sample.

The germline gives CDR1 SGHTA, CDR2 FQGNSA. The V and J ends lost 5 bases and 4 bases, in that order; junction bases with no gene match: 3. The CDR3 is 14 amino acids. The source is a man younger than 35 in good health. Some clones in this sample may be carry-over from other donors' samples. This chain connects TRBV7-2 to TRBJ2-3; the match to TRBD1 covers 10 bases. The sequenced sample consisted of naive CD4+ T cells from PBMCs. The subset is: CD45RA+ positively selected. The CDR3 protein is CASSPGQGADTQYF. The CDR3, as DNA: TGTGCCAGCAGCCCTGGACAGGGGGCAGATACGCAGTATTTT.